This paragraph reports one T cell receptor beta chain. The J segment lost 7 bases and the V segment lost 10 bases, leaving 18 bases of the junction unmatched. This CDR3 is 16 amino acids long. Germline CDR1 and CDR2: LNHDA and SQIVND (reference sequence). The sample originates from a study of blood T cell repertoires in COVID-19. Original handling: How many nucleated cells were present was estimated from reference gene primer amplification. TCRdb keeps only in-frame clones here, not all; method: immunoSEQ multiplex PCR. V, J and clone size derive from that table, while D and trimming were established from the DNA sequence. The profile shows fewer than 300,000 clones, 80% to 85% of them singletons.

The sequenced sample consisted of PBMCs or T cells enriched from blood (not recorded which). The source of this sequence is a man in his forties who had been exposed to COVID-19. The chain uses TRBV19 and TRBJ2-7, with 11 nucleotides matching TRBD2. CDR3 region: CATRRGGSSGRREQYF. Written as DNA, the CDR3 is TGTGCCACCAGAAGAGGAGGTTCTAGCGGGAGGCGAGAGCAGTACTTC.